This T cell receptor beta chain was identified in a study of PD-L1 blockade in urothelial cancer. The overall study: At 6 weeks and at 3 weeks (second dose) after treatment start, blood was analyzed. Blood yielded a median of approximately 130,000 T cells per sample. Broader study findings: Below-median pretreatment blood TCR clonality predicted better survival.

The protocol was immunoSEQ multiplex PCR, while the TCRdb copy is restricted to in-frame clones and leaves out a portion. The sample lists 75,000 to 95,000 clones, 85% to 95% occurring once. The time point here: peripheral blood 6 weeks after treatment start. All patients carried locally advanced or metastatic urothelial carcinoma. Remarks on this clone: Its antigen is not known.

The ends were cut back, 0 bases at V and 6 bases at J, with 9 bases in the middle. CDR1 SGDLS and CDR2 YYNGEE come from the germline V gene. The CDR3 spans 13 residues. This receptor was obtained from a woman aged 80 or older with urothelial cancer. V is TRBV9 and J is TRBJ1-2; D unclear. The specimen comprised PBMCs, sampled around atezolizumab (anti-PD-L1) treatment. The CDR3 spells CASSVVEFNGYTF. DNA of the CDR3: TGTGCCAGCAGCGTAGTCGAGTTTAATGGCTACACCTTC.